This T cell receptor beta chain originates from a study of graft-versus-host responses after intestinal transplantation. The overall study: Every one of the recipients received anti-thymocyte globulin induction and afterwards took tacrolimus and steroids for three to four years.

As concerns this clone: Antigen specificity is unknown.

Points from the study as a whole: The authors found GvH clones in recipient marrow, some appearing first in ileum or blood.

Sequencing used immunoSEQ multiplex PCR; TCRdb keeps in-frame clones, though not all of them. The sample contains roughly 99,000 clones, roughly 83% of which appear only once. The starting material was PBMCs, obtained 255 days after intestinal transplant. This TCR came from a human patient who received an intestinal transplant, so some T cells may come from the graft donor.

The DNA of the CDR3 is TGTGCCAGCAAGGTTTATGGGGGGCGTACTGAAGCTTTCTTT. Protein: CASKVYGGRTEAFF. The chain carries TRBV28 and TRBJ1-1; possible D gene TRBD1, 6 bases. From germline, CDR1 is MDHEN and CDR2 SYDVKM. V was clipped by 7 bases and J by 5 bases, with 17 bases between them. This CDR3 spans 14 amino acids.